The sequence of this T cell receptor beta chain was determined in a study of T cells in Graves' hyperthyroidism and ophthalmopathy (dated by TCRdb to the late 2010s). Concerning the study at large: Peripheral blood was sampled at the time of initial diagnosis, prior to any treatment. The paper reports TCR Vbeta CDR3 sequencing of over 130 peripheral blood samples: some 44 ophthalmopathy, roughly 80 hyperthyroidism and around 17 progressor patients. TCR V-J signatures able to tell the groups apart were searched for in a discovery cohort of 90 to 100 patients, of whom 40 to 45 had Graves' ophthalmopathy and roughly 57 had stable Graves' hyperthyroidism. After blood sampling, hyperthyroidism patients were treated with methimazole at a starting dose of 30 mg daily, and ophthalmopathy patients were treated with high-dose intravenous methylprednisolone. The 95 to 100 discovery patients were randomly divided into training and test sets at a 7:3 ratio. In addition, the study compared T-cell repertoires in thyroid tissue and in blood from five to seven Graves' hyperthyroidism patients. Prospective prediction of ophthalmopathy was tested in an independent validation cohort consisting of 18 hyperthyroidism patients and some 17 patients who later progressed to ophthalmopathy. Beyond this particular receptor, the publication reports: A 13 V-J signature model separated ophthalmopathy from stable hyperthyroidism, with over 85% sensitivity and around 84% specificity in cross-validation and 80%/75% in testing. Most expanded thyroid clonotypes (frequency above 0.001) were also detected in blood, a finding suggesting that blood repertoires may reflect thyroid immune responses. In validation, the model predicted progression to ophthalmopathy with just under 71% sensitivity and about 72% specificity, a median of 6.5 months before onset. Sample size was not statistically predetermined, and investigators were not blinded to group allocation.

The TCR beta CDR3 regions were amplified from RNA transcripts. A first-round RT-PCR of the TCR CDR3 used the HTBI primer set with the Qiagen OneStep RT-PCR kit. A second multiplex PCR round built the libraries, followed by size selection and purification. The libraries were sequenced on an Illumina HiSeq2000 using paired-end 100 bp reads. Regarding the original processing steps: SOAPnuke was used to process the raw data, throwing out any read that contained adapters or uncalled bases, had a mean Phred below 15, or lacked an exact constant-primer or identifier match. High-quality paired reads were merged using COPE v1.2.5, and each unique nucleotide sequence was defined as a clonotype. MiTCR v1.1 was used to align clonotypes to the IMGT TRBV, TRBD and TRBJ reference segments. The analysis included only V-J combinations with a frequency above 0.0001, which together covered approximately 99% of the repertoires. A TCS score was defined as the ratio of F50 (clonal expansion) to E x V (chaos), with BLOSUM62-based TCRdist applied between CDR3 peptides within each V-J. Welch's t-statistics and random forest reduced around 510 V-J features to 13, which were used in a naive Bayes classifier (R e1071). The public sequencing data were trimmed at Q25 with fastp and processed into clonotypes with MiXCR by TCRdb, which kept only in-frame beta chains. Identical CDR3 proteins give one entry, which carries the most common genes and DNA. TCRdb, rather than the study authors, made the V and J calls. In this sample the table shows fewer than 600,000 distinct CDR3 sequences, around 13% of which occur a single time. The biggest ten clones account for roughly 13% of the sample.

This clonotype turned up a few times. Its binding antigen is unknown. No much larger clone exists at a distance of one base, and base qualities are not known. The CDR3 spans 16 residues, from the cysteine through the phenylalanine. This entry keeps only the CDR3 DNA: 48 bases, framed from base 1. The germline ends are 13 bases apart after V is trimmed by 2 bases and J by 2 bases. In the germline V gene, CDR1 corresponds to MNHNS and CDR2 to SASEGT. Graves' hyperthyroidism was defined as stable when no progression to ophthalmopathy occurred over 18 months of follow-up. Hyperthyroidism patients were aged 18 to 65 years and newly diagnosed, with disease duration of less than 2 months. Any patient with an uncontrolled infection, another autoimmune disease, pregnancy or lactation was excluded. Clinical symptoms, serum thyroxine and TRAb, thyroid ultrasound, and orbital computed tomography formed the basis for the diagnoses. PBMCs were isolated from more than 8 ml of fresh peripheral blood by Ficoll-Paque density gradient centrifugation. Total RNA was extracted with Trizol reagent, and quality was checked on an Agilent 2100 Bioanalyzer.

The sequence was collected from a woman in her thirties or forties with Graves' hyperthyroidism. The sequencing sample was made of blood. The rearrangement joined TRBV6-1 to TRBJ2-1; TRBD2 is a possible D gene, resting on 6 matching bases. The nucleotide sequence is given as TGTGCCAGCAGTGAAACCGGGGGTAGTCCCTACAATGAGCAGTTCTTC. It encodes CASSETGGSPYNEQFF.